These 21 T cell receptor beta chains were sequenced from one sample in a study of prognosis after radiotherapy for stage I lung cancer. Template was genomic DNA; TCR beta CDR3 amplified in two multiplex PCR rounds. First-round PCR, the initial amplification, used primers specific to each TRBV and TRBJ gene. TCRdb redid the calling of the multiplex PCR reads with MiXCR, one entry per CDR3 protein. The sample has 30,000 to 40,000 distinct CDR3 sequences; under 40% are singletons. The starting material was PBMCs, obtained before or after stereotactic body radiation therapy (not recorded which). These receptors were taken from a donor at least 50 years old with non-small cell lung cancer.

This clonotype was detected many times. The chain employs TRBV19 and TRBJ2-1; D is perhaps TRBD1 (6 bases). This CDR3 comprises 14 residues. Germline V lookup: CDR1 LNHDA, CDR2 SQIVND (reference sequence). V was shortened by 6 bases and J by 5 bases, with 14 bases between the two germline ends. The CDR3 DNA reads TGTGCCAGTAGCCCCGGGACATCTAACAATGAGCAGTTCTTC. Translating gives CASSPGTSNNEQFF.

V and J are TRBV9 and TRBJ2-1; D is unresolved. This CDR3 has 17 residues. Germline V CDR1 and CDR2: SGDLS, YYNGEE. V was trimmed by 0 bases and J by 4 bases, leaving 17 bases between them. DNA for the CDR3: TGTGCCAGCAGCGTAGTAGTTTCGTCTGGGGATTACAATGAGCAGTTCTTC. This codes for CASSVVVSSGDYNEQFF.

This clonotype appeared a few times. Here the CDR3 DNA reads TGTGCCAGCAGTTTTGAGACTAGCGGGATTAGCACAGATACGCAGTATTTT. This encodes CASSFETSGISTDTQYF. The V call is TRBV28, the J call TRBJ2-3; 11 nucleotides match TRBD2. The V gene end was trimmed by 3 bases and the J gene end by 0 bases; junction bases not matched to a gene: 5. CDR1 is MDHEN and CDR2 is SYDVKM in the germline V gene. This CDR3 comprises 17 residues.

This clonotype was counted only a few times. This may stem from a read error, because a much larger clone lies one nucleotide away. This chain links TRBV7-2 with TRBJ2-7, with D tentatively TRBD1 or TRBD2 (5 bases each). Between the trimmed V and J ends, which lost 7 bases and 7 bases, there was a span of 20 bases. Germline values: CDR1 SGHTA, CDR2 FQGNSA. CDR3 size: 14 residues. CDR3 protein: CASIPPGLRGEQYF. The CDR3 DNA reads TGTGCCAGCATCCCACCGGGGCTCCGAGGGGAGCAGTACTTC.

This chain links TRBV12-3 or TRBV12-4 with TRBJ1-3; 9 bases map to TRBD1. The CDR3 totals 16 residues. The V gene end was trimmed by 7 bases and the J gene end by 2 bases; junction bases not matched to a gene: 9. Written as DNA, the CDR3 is TGTGCCAGCACCCGTACGACAGGGGGTGCTGGAAACACCATATATTTT. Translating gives CASTRTTGGAGNTIYF.

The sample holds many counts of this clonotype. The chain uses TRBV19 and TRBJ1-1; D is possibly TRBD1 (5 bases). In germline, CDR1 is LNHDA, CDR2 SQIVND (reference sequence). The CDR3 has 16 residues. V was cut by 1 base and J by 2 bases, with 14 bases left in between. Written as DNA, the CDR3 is TGTGCCAGTAGTATAGGTCAGGGAGCGGGAAACACTGAAGCTTTCTTT. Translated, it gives CASSIGQGAGNTEAFF.

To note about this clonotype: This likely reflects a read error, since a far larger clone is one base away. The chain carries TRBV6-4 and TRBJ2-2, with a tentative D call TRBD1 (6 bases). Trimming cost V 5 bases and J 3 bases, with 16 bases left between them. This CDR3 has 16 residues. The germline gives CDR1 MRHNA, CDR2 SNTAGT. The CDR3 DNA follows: TGTGCCAGCAGTAGGGGGAGCCTTTTGTACACCGGGGAGCTGTTTTTT. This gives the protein CASSRGSLLYTGELFF.

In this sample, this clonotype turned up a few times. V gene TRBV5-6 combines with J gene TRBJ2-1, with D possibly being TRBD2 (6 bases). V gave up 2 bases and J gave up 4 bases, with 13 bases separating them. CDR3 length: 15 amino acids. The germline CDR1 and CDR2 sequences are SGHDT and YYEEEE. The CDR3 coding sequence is TGTGCCAGCAGCTTAGTGACGGGACTTTACAATGAGCAGTTCTTC. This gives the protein CASSLVTGLYNEQFF. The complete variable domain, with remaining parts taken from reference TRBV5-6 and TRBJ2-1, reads DAGVTQSPTHLIKTRGQQVTLRCSPKSGHDTVSWYQQALGQGPQFIFQYYEEEERQRGNFPDRFSGHQFPNYSSELNVNALLLGDSALYLCASSLVTGLYNEQFFGPGTRLTVL.

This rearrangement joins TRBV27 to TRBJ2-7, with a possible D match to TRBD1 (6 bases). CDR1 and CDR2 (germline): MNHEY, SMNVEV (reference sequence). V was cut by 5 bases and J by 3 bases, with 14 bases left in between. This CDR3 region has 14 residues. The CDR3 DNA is TGTGCCAGCAGTCCGGCAGGGGCCCACTACGAGCAGTACTTC. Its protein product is CASSPAGAHYEQYF.

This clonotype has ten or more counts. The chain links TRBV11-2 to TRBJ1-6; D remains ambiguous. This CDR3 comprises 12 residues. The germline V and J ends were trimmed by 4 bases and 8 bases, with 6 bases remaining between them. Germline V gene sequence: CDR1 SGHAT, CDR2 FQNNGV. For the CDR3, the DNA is TGTGCCAGCAGCTCGGGCTATTCACCCCTCCACTTT. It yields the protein CASSSGYSPLHF.

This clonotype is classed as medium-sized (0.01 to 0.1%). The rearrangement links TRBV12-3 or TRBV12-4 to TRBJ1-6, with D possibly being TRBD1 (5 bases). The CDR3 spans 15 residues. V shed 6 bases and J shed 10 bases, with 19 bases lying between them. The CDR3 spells CASSSVAGRNSPLHF. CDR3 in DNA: TGTGCCAGCAGCTCGGTCGCAGGGAGGAACTCACCCCTCCACTTT.

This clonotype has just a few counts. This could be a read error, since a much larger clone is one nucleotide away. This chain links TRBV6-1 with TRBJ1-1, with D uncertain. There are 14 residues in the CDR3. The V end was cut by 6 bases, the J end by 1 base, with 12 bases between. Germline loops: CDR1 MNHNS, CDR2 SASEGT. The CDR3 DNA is TGTGCCAGCAGCATTATGCCCACGAACACTGAAGCTTTCTTT. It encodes CASSIMPTNTEAFF.

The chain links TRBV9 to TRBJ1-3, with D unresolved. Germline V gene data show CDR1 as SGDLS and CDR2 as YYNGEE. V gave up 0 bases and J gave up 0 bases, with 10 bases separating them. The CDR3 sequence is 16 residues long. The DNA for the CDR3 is TGTGCCAGCAGCGTAGAGGCAGAGACCTCTGGAAACACCATATATTTT. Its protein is CASSVEAETSGNTIYF.

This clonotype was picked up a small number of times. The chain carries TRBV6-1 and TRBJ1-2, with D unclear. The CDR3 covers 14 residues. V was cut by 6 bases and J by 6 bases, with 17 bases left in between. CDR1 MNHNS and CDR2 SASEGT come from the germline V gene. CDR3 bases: TGTGCCAGCAGCAAAGCCTCGGTGGCGAATGGCTACACCTTC. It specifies CASSKASVANGYTF.

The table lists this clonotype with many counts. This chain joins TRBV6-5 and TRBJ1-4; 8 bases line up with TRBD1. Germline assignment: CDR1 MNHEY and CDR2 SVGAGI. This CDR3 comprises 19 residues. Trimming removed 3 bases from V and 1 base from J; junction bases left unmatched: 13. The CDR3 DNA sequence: TGTGCCAGCAGTTATTCCACAGGGGGAATGGTCTTAACTAATGAAAAACTGTTTTTT. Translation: CASSYSTGGMVLTNEKLFF.

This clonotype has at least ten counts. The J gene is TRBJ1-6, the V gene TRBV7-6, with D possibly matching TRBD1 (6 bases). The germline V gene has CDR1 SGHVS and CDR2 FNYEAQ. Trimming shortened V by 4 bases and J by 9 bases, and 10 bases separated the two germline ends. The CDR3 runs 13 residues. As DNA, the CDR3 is TGTGCCAGCAGCTCTGTAGGGGGTTCACCCCTCCACTTT. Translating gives CASSSVGGSPLHF.

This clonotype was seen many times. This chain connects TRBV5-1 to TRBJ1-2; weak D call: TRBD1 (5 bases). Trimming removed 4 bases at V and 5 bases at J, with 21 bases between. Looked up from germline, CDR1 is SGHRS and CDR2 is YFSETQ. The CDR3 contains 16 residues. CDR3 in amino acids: CASSLTLSDSVYGYTF. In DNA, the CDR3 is TGCGCCAGCAGCCTAACTTTAAGCGACAGCGTTTATGGCTACACCTTC.

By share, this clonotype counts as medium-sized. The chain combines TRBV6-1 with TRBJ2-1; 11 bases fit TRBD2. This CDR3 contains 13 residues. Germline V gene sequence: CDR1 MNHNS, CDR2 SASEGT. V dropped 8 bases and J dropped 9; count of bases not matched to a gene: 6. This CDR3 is CASCLAGGLEQFF. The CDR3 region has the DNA TGTGCCAGCTGCTTAGCGGGAGGGCTTGAGCAGTTCTTC.

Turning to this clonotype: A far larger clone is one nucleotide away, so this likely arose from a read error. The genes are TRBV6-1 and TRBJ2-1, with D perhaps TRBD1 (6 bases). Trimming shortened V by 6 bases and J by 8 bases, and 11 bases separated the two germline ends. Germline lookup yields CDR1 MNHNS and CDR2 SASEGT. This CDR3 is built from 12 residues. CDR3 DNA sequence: TGTGCCAGCAGAGACAGGTGGGATGAGCAGTTCTTC. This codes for CASRDRWDEQFF.

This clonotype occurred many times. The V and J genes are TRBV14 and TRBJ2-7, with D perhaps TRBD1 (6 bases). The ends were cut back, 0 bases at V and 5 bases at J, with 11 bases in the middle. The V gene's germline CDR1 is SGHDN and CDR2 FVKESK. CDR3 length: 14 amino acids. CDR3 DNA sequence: TGTGCCAGCAGCCAAGACAGGGGTTTCGACGAGCAGTACTTC. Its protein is CASSQDRGFDEQYF.

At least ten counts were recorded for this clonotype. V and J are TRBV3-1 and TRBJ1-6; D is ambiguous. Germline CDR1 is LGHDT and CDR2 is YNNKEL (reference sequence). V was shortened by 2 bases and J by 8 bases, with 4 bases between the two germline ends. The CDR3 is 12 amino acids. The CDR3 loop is CASSQRDSPLHF. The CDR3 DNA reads TGTGCCAGCAGCCAAAGGGATTCACCCCTCCACTTT.